This T cell receptor beta chain was found in a study of OX40 agonist ivuxolimab in advanced cancers. Study in general: Patients were treated with ivuxolimab, an agonistic anti-OX40 (CD134) antibody. Study-level results: Researchers report that CD8+ T cells had, on average, more expanded clones than CD4+. At doses 0.1 to 3.0 mg/kg, CD4+ and CD8+ clones expanded.

This clone was found a few times. Its antigen is not known. V was clipped by 2 bases and J by 5 bases, with 9 bases between them. The germline gives CDR1 MNHNY, CDR2 SVGAGI (reference sequence). This CDR3 has 13 residues. Libraries were prepared by immunoSEQ multiplex PCR; TCRdb keeps only in-frame clonotypes and omits some of them. The table records about 62,000 clones, around 90% of them present only once. The specimen was CD4+ or CD8+ T cells sorted from blood, collected in a trial of the OX40 agonist ivuxolimab. The sequence derives from an adult with an advanced solid tumor such as melanoma, head and neck, liver or kidney cancer. This chain connects TRBV6-6 to TRBJ2-5; maybe TRBD2 (6 bases). The DNA of the CDR3 is TGTGCCAGCAGTTACGGGGCGGGGGAGACCCAGTACTTC. This sequence encodes CASSYGAGETQYF.